The sequence of this T cell receptor (beta chain) was determined in a study of CD8 T cells in ankylosing spondylitis. Study-level findings and limits: It was reported that disease-linked clones were significantly enriched in matched ankylosing spondylitis synovial fluid. In peripheral blood, disease-linked CD8+ clones occurred at relatively low frequencies. Several highly homologous variants made up a TCR beta motif, and this motif appeared characteristic of ankylosing spondylitis blood.

The sample holds many counts of this clonotype. Its antigen is not identified. TCRdb fed the 5' RACE reads into MiXCR, producing one record per CDR3 protein. The table records under 150,000 distinct CDR3 sequences, around 8.5% of them present only once. Germline lookup yields CDR1 SGHAT and CDR2 FQNNGV. Trimming at V came to 3 bases and at J to 3 bases, leaving 13 bases not matched to a gene. The CDR3 is 18 residues long. Sequencing was carried out using blood, either unsorted or a sorted T cell fraction (not recorded which). The TCR originated in a male donor with ankylosing spondylitis or in good health (not recorded which). This sequence joins TRBV11-2 and TRBJ2-1; TRBD2 agrees at 8 bases. The CDR3 sequence is CASSFGGGGTRIYNEQFF. As DNA, the CDR3 is TGTGCCAGCAGCTTCGGGGGAGGCGGGACTAGAATCTACAATGAGCAGTTCTTC. Full variable domain (missing parts from reference TRBV11-2 and TRBJ2-1): EAGVAQSPRYKIIEKRQSVAFWCNPISGHATLYWYQQILGQGPKLLIQFQNNGVVDDSQLPKDRFSAERLKGVDSTLKIQPAKLEDSAVYLCASSFGGGGTRIYNEQFFGPGTRLTVL.